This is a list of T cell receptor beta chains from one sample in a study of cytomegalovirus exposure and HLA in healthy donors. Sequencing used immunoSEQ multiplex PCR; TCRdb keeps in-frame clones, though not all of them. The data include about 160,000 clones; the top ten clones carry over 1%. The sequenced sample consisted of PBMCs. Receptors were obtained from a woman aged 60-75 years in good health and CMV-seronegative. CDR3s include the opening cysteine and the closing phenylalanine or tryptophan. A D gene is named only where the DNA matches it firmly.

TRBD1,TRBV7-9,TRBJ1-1,CASSLQGAGTEAFF,TGTGCCAGCAGCTTACAGGGGGCGGGCACTGAAGCTTTCTTT
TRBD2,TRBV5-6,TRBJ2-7,CASSFFPDFTSGVYEQYF,TGTGCCAGCAGCTTCTTCCCCGATTTTACTAGCGGCGTCTACGAGCAGTACTTC
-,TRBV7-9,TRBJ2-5,CASSLTVQETQYF,TGTGCCAGCAGCTTAACTGTCCAAGAGACCCAGTACTTC
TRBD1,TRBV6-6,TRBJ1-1,CAGSSSQGTEAFF,TGTGCCGGCAGTTCCTCACAGGGGACTGAAGCTTTCTTT
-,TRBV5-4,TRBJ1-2,CASSPTDANYGYTF,TGTGCCAGCAGCCCGACAGATGCTAACTATGGCTACACCTTC
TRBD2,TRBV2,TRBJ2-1,CASTRTSGYNEQFF,TGTGCCAGCACCCGGACTAGCGGCTACAATGAGCAGTTCTTC
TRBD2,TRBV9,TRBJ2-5,CASSAYPGGGETQYF,TGTGCCAGCAGCGCCTACCCGGGGGGTGGGGAGACCCAGTACTTC
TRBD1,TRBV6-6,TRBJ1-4,CASSGTAPFGLFF,TGTGCCAGCAGTGGGACAGCCCCCTTTGGGCTGTTTTTT
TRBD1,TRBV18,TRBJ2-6,CASSPRGQTSGANVLTF,TGTGCCAGCTCACCAAGGGGACAGACTTCTGGGGCCAACGTCCTGACTTTC
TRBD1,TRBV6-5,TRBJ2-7,CASQTGTGAYEQYF,TGTGCCAGCCAGACCGGGACAGGGGCCTACGAGCAGTACTTC
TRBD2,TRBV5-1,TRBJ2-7,CASSWGTSGFSYEQYF,TGCGCCAGCAGCTGGGGGACTAGCGGATTCTCCTACGAGCAGTACTTC
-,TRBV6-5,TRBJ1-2,CASSYSNRFLTGGYTF,TGTGCCAGCAGTTACTCGAATCGGTTTTTAACGGGTGGCTACACCTTC
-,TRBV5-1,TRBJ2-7,CASSLGGSSYEQYF,TGCGCCAGCAGCTTGGGCGGCAGCTCCTACGAGCAGTACTTC
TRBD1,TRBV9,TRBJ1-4,CASSVGDREYEKLFF,TGTGCCAGCAGCGTAGGGGACAGGGAATATGAAAAACTGTTTTTT
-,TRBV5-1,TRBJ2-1,CASTLDYNEQFF,TGCGCCAGCACTCTAGACTACAATGAGCAGTTCTTC
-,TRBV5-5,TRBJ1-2,CASSRDWTYGYTF,TGTGCCAGCAGCCGGGACTGGACGTATGGCTACACCTTC
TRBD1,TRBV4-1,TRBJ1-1,CASSRGTGGFTEAFF,TGCGCCAGCAGCCGAGGGACAGGGGGATTCACTGAAGCTTTCTTT
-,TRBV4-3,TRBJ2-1,CASSQLTGYNEQFF,TGCGCCAGCAGCCAATTAACAGGTTACAATGAGCAGTTCTTC
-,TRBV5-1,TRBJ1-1,CASSLATDPTEAFF,TGCGCCAGCAGCTTGGCGACAGACCCCACGGAAGCTTTCTTT
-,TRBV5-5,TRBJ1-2,CASSSERPLSRETF,TGTGCCAGCAGCTCCGAGAGACCCCTATCTCGGGAAACCTTC